These 20 T cell receptor beta chains came from one sample sequenced in a study of T cells in Graves' hyperthyroidism and ophthalmopathy. Amplification yielded TCR beta CDR3 regions, with RNA transcripts as the source. Initially, a first-round RT-PCR of the TCR CDR3 employed the HTBI primer set. TCRdb re-analysed the multiplex PCR reads in MiXCR, keeping a single row per CDR3 protein. Of just under 750,000 distinct CDR3 sequences listed, around 40% are singletons. The sample consisted of blood. These receptors were obtained from a woman in her thirties or forties with Graves' hyperthyroidism.

The J gene is TRBJ1-2, the V gene TRBV7-2, with D perhaps matching TRBD1 (6 bases). V dropped 4 bases and J dropped 1 base, with 13 bases sitting between them. This CDR3 is 15 amino acids long. Germline values: CDR1 SGHTA, CDR2 FQGNSA. This CDR3 reads CASSSGQEINYGYTF. In DNA, the CDR3 is TGTGCCAGCAGCTCGGGACAAGAAATTAACTATGGCTACACCTTC. The whole variable domain, filled in from reference TRBV7-2 and TRBJ1-2, reads GAGVSQSPSNKVTEKGKDVELRCDPISGHTALYWYRQSLGQGLEFLIYFQGNSAPDKSGLPSDRFSAERTGGSVSTLTIQRTQQEDSAVYLCASSSGQEINYGYTFGSGTRLTVV.

This chain joins TRBV9 and TRBJ2-7; the match to TRBD2 covers 10 bases. Germline-derived CDR1 and CDR2 are SGDLS and YYNGEE. This CDR3 comprises 16 residues. V lost 4 bases to trimming and J lost 2 bases; unmatched junction nucleotides: 9. In DNA, the CDR3 is TGTGCCAGCAGCATAGAAGCGGGAGGGTCAACCTACGAGCAGTACTTC. It is translated as CASSIEAGGSTYEQYF.

This clonotype was found a few times. The chain has TRBV7-2 and TRBJ2-5, with D tentatively TRBD1 (7 bases). Germline V gene data show CDR1 as SGHTA and CDR2 as FQGNSA. Trimming removed 9 bases from V and 2 bases from J, with 13 bases in between. There are 13 residues in the CDR3. The CDR3 region has the DNA TGTGCCAGTCAGGGGGGTCATCAAGAGACCCAGTACTTC. Amino acid sequence: CASQGGHQETQYF.

This rearrangement joins TRBV7-9 to TRBJ2-7; a weak D match, TRBD1 (6 bases). V shed 4 bases and J shed 7 bases, with 14 bases lying between them. Germline V gives CDR1 SEHNR, CDR2 FQNEAQ (reference sequence). The CDR3 has 13 residues. The CDR3 sequence: CASSSPQGWEQYF. DNA for the CDR3: TGTGCCAGCAGCTCACCACAGGGATGGGAGCAGTACTTC.

The V and J genes are TRBV13 and TRBJ2-7; 8 nucleotides agree with TRBD2. This CDR3 is 18 amino acids long. V dropped 1 base and J dropped 0; count of bases not matched to a gene: 11. Germline CDR1 reads PRHDT; CDR2 reads FYEKMQ (reference sequence). The CDR3 DNA sequence: TGTGCCAGCAGCTTAGAGGCCCGACTAGCGCCCAGCTCCTACGAGCAGTACTTC. Residues: CASSLEARLAPSSYEQYF.

This clonotype was counted ten times or more. The J gene is TRBJ1-2, the V gene TRBV29-1, with D tentatively TRBD1 (5 bases). Germline CDR1 SQVTM, CDR2 ANQGSEA. V lost 4 bases and J 0 bases, leaving 18 bases between the germline ends. The CDR3 is 16 amino acids. DNA of the CDR3: TGCAGCGTTGGTGGCCAGGGACCAACGACTAACTATGGCTACACCTTC. As protein: CSVGGQGPTTNYGYTF.

This clonotype was detected ten times or more. The chain couples TRBV7-2 to TRBJ1-1, with no clear D. V was clipped by 0 bases and J by 0 bases, with 5 bases between them. The CDR3 covers 14 residues. Germline lookup yields CDR1 SGHTA and CDR2 FQGNSA. CDR3: CASSLAVVNTEAFF. The CDR3 coding sequence is TGTGCCAGCAGCTTAGCGGTAGTGAACACTGAAGCTTTCTTT. The variable domain in full, completed from reference TRBV7-2 and TRBJ1-1, reads GAGVSQSPSNKVTEKGKDVELRCDPISGHTALYWYRQSLGQGLEFLIYFQGNSAPDKSGLPSDRFSAERTGGSVSTLTIQRTQQEDSAVYLCASSLAVVNTEAFFGQGTRLTVV.

This clonotype occurred a few times. The V call is TRBV6-1, the J call TRBJ1-2; possibly TRBD1 for D (6 bases). Germline V CDR1 and CDR2: MNHNS, SASEGT. V was trimmed by 6 bases and J by 6 bases, leaving 20 bases between them. CDR3 length: 15 amino acids. Here the CDR3 reads CASSPLPGHLNGYTF. The CDR3 bases are TGTGCCAGCAGCCCGCTGCCGGGACATCTAAATGGCTACACCTTC.

The J gene is TRBJ2-7, the V gene TRBV7-8; tentatively, D is TRBD1 (5 bases). V gave up 5 bases and J gave up 4 bases, with 21 bases separating them. The CDR3 sequence is 16 residues long. The germline CDR1 and CDR2 sequences are SGHVS and FQNEAQ. The DNA for the CDR3 is TGTGCCAGCAGCCCCAGGGCCAGTCCCACCGGATACGAGCAGTACTTC. Residues: CASSPRASPTGYEQYF.

This clonotype is a singleton in its sample. The chain carries TRBV19 and TRBJ1-2; maybe TRBD1 (5 bases). The CDR3 spans 12 residues. Germline lookup yields CDR1 LNHDA and CDR2 SQIVND (reference sequence). Trimming shortened V by 5 bases and J by 8 bases, and 12 bases separated the two germline ends. CDR3 in amino acids: CASSGERGGYTF. In DNA, the CDR3 is TGTGCCAGTAGTGGGGAAAGGGGAGGCTACACCTTC.

This rearrangement joins TRBV6-2 or TRBV6-3 to TRBJ2-2, with D perhaps matching TRBD1 (6 bases). The germline CDR1 and CDR2 sequences are MNHEY and SVGEGT. The CDR3 covers 18 residues. With 0 bases removed from V and 5 bases from J, the gap between germline ends came to 19 bases. The CDR3 sequence is CASSYSVGQSGSTGELFF. The CDR3, as DNA: TGTGCCAGCAGTTACTCGGTAGGACAGTCTGGTTCGACCGGGGAGCTGTTTTTT.

This clonotype was detected many times. V is TRBV7-2 and J is TRBJ2-7; 9 bases fit TRBD2. This CDR3 region has 15 residues. V was clipped by 5 bases and J by 5 bases; unmatched bases: 10. Germline CDR1 and CDR2: SGHTA and FQGNSA. The DNA for the CDR3 is TGTGCCAGCAGCCCCAAGGGAGCGGGAGGAGACGAGCAGTACTTC. Translation: CASSPKGAGGDEQYF.

This clonotype came up many times. This chain links TRBV12-3 or TRBV12-4 with TRBJ1-5, with 10 bases fitting TRBD1. CDR3 length: 15 amino acids. V lost 6 bases, J lost 2 bases, and 4 bases stayed unmatched. CDR3 bases: TGTGCCAGCAGCTTGGGGACAGGGGGCAATCAGCCCCAGCATTTT. This gives the protein CASSLGTGGNQPQHF.

This clonotype was observed at least ten times. A junction end diverges from the germline sequence, so it may reflect a read error. The V gene is TRBV10-3, the J gene TRBJ2-2; D uncertain. The CDR3 extends over 14 amino acids. CDR1 and CDR2 (germline): ENHRY, SYGVKD. Here the CDR3 DNA reads TGTGCCAGCAGTTACGCAAGGAGCGCCGGGGAGCTGTTTTTT. Encoded protein: CASSYARSAGELFF.

Points on this clonotype: A single base separates this from a much larger clone, so it may be a read error. The chain has TRBV5-1 and TRBJ2-6; the D gene is possibly TRBD1 (5 bases). This CDR3 is built from 15 residues. From germline, CDR1 is SGHRS and CDR2 YFSETQ. Trimming took off 5 bases at V and 2 bases at J, with 11 bases between the two ends. The CDR3 coding sequence is TGCGCCAGCAGGCCACAGGTAACTGGGGCCAACGTCCTGACTTTC. Protein product: CASRPQVTGANVLTF.

With respect to this clonotype: A much larger clone sits a single nucleotide away, making a read error possible. The rearrangement uses TRBV6-1 and TRBJ1-2, with 8 bases matching TRBD1. The CDR3 sequence is 14 residues long. In germline, CDR1 is MNHNS, CDR2 SASEGT. The trim removed 8 bases at V and 7 bases at J, leaving 12 bases unmatched. In DNA form, the CDR3 reads TGTGCCAGCGGGGCAGGGGGCTCTGACGCTGGCTACACCTTC. It codes for CASGAGGSDAGYTF.

This CDR3 is CATSRDMTGSGELFF. CDR3 nucleotide sequence: TGTGCCACCAGCAGAGATATGACAGGGTCCGGGGAGCTGTTTTTT. V is TRBV15 and J is TRBJ2-2; TRBD1 matches 7 bases. Trimming cost V 0 bases and J 6 bases; bases outside gene matches: 4. The CDR3 is 15 amino acids. Germline V gene data show CDR1 as LNHNV and CDR2 as YYDKDF (reference sequence).

The chain joins TRBV7-9 to TRBJ1-1, with a weak D call TRBD1 (6 bases). CDR1 and CDR2 from the germline V gene are SEHNR and FQNEAQ (reference sequence). This CDR3 is built from 14 residues. Trimming stripped 5 bases from V and 6 bases from J, with 16 bases between. CDR3 protein: CASSPMGGWAEAFF. The CDR3 nucleotides are TGTGCCAGCAGCCCAATGGGGGGCTGGGCTGAAGCTTTCTTT.

This clonotype appeared many times. This chain uses TRBV6-2 or TRBV6-3 with TRBJ2-2, with D hard to call. The CDR3 spans 11 residues. Germline V gene data show CDR1 as MNHEY and CDR2 as SVGEGT. Trimming stripped 2 bases from V and 10 bases from J, with 5 bases between. The CDR3 coding sequence is TGTGCCAGCAGTTACCTGCAGGAGCTGTTTTTT. The encoded protein is CASSYLQELFF.

To note about this clonotype: A much larger clone lies one base from this, so it may be a read error. The chain couples TRBV7-9 to TRBJ2-5; TRBD2 matches at 12 bases. This CDR3 has 17 residues. Germline CDR1 is SEHNR and CDR2 is FQNEAQ (reference sequence). The CDR3 coding sequence is TGCGCCAGCAGCCAAGAGGCTAGCGGGAGGGGGGCGGAGACCCAGTACTTC. Its translation: CASSQEASGRGAETQYF.